This T cell receptor (beta chain) was found in a study of blood T cells in healthy people across ages. Findings of the study overall: Among T cells, TCR beta diversity per million cells dropped roughly linearly as age rose.

About this clonotype itself: The antigen remains unidentified.

Germline values: CDR1 KGHDR, CDR2 SFDVKD. The CDR3 covers 15 residues. V trimming: 1 base; J trimming: 6 bases; junction bases outside the gene matches: 7. A second PCR of 7 to 11 cycles used a sample-barcoded 5' primer and a J-beta primer mix. TCRdb redid the calling of the 5' RACE reads with MiXCR, one entry per CDR3 protein. The data show about a million distinct CDR3 sequences, 51% seen once. The chain is built from TRBV24-1 and TRBJ2-7; 8 nucleotides match TRBD1. The sequencing sample was made of blood. The receptor was derived from a woman aged 55-75 years in good health. The CDR3 spells CATSDFQGARAEQYF. DNA for the CDR3: TGTGCCACCAGTGATTTCCAGGGGGCGCGAGCCGAGCAGTACTTC.